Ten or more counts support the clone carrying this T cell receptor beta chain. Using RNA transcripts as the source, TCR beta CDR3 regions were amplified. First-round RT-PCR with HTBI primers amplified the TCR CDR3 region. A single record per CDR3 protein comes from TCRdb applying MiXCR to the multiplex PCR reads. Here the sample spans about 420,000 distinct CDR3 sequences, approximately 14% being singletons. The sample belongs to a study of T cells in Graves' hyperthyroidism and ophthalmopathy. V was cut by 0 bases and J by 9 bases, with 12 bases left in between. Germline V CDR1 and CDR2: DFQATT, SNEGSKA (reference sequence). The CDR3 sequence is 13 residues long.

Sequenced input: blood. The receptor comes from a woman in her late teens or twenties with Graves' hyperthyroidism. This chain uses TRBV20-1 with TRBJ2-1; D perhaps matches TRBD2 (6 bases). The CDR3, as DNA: TGCAGTGCTAGAGATCCGGGGGACGGTGAGCAGTTCTTC. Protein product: CSARDPGDGEQFF.